This TCR beta chain was recovered during a study of blood T cell repertoires in COVID-19. Generated by immunoSEQ multiplex PCR, the TCRdb table keeps only in-frame clones and is missing some. This table holds more than 130,000 clones, around 87% found once. This clone came up a few times. CDR3 length: 17 residues. Trimming took 0 bases from V and 1 from J; bases not matched to a gene: 8. From germline, CDR1 is KGHSH and CDR2 LQKENI. The origin of this receptor is a woman aged 40 to 50 with acute or convalescent COVID-19. The J gene is TRBJ2-7, the V gene TRBV18; 8 bases line up with TRBD1. The sample was peripheral blood. CDR3 DNA: TGTGCCAGCTCACCACCGGTAACAGGGGGAACATCCTACGAGCAGTACTTC. This translates into CASSPPVTGGTSYEQYF.